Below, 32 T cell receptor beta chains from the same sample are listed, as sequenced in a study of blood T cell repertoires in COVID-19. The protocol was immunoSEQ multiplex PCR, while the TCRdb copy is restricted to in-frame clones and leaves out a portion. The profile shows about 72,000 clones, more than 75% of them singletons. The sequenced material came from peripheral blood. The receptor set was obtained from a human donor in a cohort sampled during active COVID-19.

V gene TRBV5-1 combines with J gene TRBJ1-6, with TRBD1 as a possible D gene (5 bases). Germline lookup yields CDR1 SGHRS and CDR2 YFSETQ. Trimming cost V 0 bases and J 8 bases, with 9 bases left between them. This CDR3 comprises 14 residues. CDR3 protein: CASSLGGEDSPLHF. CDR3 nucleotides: TGCGCCAGCAGCTTGGGAGGGGAGGATTCACCCCTCCACTTT.

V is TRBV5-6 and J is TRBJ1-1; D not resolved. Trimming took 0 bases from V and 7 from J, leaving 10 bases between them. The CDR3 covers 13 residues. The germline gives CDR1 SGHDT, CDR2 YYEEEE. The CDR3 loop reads CASSLGYSYEAFF. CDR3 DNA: TGTGCCAGCAGCTTGGGGTATAGCTATGAAGCTTTCTTT.

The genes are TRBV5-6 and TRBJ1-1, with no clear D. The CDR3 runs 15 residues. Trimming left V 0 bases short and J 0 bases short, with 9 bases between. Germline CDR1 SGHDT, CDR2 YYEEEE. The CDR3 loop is CASSLARYMNTEAFF. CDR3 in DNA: TGTGCCAGCAGCTTGGCCAGGTACATGAACACTGAAGCTTTCTTT.

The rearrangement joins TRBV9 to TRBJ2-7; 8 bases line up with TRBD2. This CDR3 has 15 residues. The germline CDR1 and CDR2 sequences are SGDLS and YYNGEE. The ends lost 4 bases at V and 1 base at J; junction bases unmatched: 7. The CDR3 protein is CASSRGGAGSYEQYF. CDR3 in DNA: TGTGCCAGCAGCCGGGGGGGAGCAGGGTCCTACGAGCAGTACTTC.

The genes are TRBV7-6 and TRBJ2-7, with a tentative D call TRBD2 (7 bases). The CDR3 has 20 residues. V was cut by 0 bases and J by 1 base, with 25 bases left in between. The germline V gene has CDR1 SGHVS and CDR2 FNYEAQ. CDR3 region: CASSLAGGLRGGTLSYEQYF. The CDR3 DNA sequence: TGTGCCAGCAGCTTAGCGGGAGGTTTGAGGGGGGGCACCTTATCCTACGAGCAGTACTTC.

CDR3 protein: CASSLIGFADSYEQYF. The CDR3 DNA reads TGTGCCAGCAGTTTAATCGGTTTCGCGGACTCCTACGAGCAGTACTTC. The V gene is TRBV27, the J gene TRBJ2-7; D unclear. V lost 2 bases and J lost 0, with 14 bases in between. Germline CDR1 is MNHEY and CDR2 is SMNVEV (reference sequence). The CDR3 runs 16 residues.

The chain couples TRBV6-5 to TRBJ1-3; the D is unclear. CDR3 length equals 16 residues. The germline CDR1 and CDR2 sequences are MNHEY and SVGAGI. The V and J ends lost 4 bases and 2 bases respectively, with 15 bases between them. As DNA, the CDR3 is TGTGCCAGCAGTTCCCACGGCGGCTTCACTGGAAACACCATATATTTT. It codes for CASSSHGGFTGNTIYF.

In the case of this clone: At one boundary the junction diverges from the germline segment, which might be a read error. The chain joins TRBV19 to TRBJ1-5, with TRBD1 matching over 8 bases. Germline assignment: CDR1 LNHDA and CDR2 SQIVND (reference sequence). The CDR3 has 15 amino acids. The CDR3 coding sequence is TGTGCCAGTAGTATAGAACCGGGACAGGATCAGCTCCAGCATTTT. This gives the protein CASSIEPGQDQLQHF. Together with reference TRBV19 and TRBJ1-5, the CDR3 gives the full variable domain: DGGITQSPKYLFRKEGQNVTLSCEQNLNHDAMYWYRQDPGQGLRLIYYSQIVNDFQKGDIAEGYSVSREKKESFPLTVTSAQKNPTAFYLCASSIEPGQDQLQHFGDGTRLSIL.

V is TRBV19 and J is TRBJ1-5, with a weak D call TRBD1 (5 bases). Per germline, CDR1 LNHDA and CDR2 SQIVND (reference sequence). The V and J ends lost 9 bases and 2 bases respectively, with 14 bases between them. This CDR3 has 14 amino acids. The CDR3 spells CASSRQGGNQPQHF. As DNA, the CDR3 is TGTGCCAGCTCCCGCCAGGGCGGCAATCAGCCCCAGCATTTT.

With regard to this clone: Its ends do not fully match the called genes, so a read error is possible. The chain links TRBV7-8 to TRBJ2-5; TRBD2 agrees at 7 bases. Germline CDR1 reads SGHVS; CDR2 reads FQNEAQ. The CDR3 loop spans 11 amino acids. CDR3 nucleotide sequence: TGTGCCAGCAGCCAGACTAGCCCGAGTCACTTC. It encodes CASSQTSPSHF.

The CDR3 region has the DNA TGTGCCAGTAGCTATCGGGGAACGGACTACGAGCAGTACTTC. This encodes CASSYRGTDYEQYF. The chain links TRBV19 to TRBJ2-7, with D possibly being TRBD2 (5 bases). Trimming took 6 bases from V and 3 from J, leaving 15 bases between them. This CDR3 is built from 14 residues. Germline assignment: CDR1 LNHDA and CDR2 SQIVND (reference sequence).

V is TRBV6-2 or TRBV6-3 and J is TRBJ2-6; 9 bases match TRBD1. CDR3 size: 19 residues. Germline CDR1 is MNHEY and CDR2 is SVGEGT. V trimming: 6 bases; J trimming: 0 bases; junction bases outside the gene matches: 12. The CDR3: CASSPLRTGASSGANVLTF. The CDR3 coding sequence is TGTGCCAGCAGCCCTCTTAGGACAGGGGCAAGCTCTGGGGCCAACGTCCTGACTTTC.

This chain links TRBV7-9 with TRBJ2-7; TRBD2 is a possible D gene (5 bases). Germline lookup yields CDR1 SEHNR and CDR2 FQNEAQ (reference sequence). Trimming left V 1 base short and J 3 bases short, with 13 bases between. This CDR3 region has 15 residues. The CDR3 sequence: CASSLVGKLYYEQYF. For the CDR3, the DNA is TGTGCCAGCAGCTTAGTCGGGAAACTTTACTACGAGCAGTACTTC.

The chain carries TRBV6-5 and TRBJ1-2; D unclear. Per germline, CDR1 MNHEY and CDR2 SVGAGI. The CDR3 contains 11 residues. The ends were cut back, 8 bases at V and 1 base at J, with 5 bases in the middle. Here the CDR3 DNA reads TGTGCCAGCTATAGTAACTATGGCTACACCTTC. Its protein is CASYSNYGYTF.

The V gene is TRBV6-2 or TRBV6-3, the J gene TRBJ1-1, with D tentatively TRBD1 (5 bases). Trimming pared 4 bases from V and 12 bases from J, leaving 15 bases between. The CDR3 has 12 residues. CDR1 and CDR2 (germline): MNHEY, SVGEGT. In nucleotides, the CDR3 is TGTGCCAGCAGTTTCGTATCGGGGGAGACTTTCTTT. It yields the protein CASSFVSGETFF.

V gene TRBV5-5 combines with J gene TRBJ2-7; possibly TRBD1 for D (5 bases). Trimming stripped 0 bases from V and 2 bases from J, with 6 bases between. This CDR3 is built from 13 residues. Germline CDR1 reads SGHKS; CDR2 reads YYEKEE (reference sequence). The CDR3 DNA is TGTGCCAGCAGCTTGGAGGGGACCTACGAGCAGTACTTC. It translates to CASSLEGTYEQYF.

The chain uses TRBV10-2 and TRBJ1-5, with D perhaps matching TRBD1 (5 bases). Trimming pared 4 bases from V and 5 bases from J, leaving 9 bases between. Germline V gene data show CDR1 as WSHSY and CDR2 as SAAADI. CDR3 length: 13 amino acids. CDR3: CASSVGRDQPQHF. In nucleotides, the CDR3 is TGCGCCAGCAGTGTGGGCAGGGATCAGCCCCAGCATTTT.

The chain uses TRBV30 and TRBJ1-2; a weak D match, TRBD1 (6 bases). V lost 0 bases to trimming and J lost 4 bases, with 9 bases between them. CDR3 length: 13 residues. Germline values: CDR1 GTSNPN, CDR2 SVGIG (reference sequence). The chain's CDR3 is CAWSVTGLYGYTF. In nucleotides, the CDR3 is TGTGCCTGGAGTGTGACAGGCCTCTATGGCTACACCTTC.

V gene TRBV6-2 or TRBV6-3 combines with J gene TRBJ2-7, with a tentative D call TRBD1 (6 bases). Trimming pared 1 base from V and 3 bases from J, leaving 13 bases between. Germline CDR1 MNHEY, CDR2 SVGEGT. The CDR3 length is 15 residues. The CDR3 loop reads CASSYFTGPIYEQYF. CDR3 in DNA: TGTGCCAGCAGTTACTTCACAGGGCCCATCTACGAGCAGTACTTC.

CDR3: CASSLYPPPDSASGYTF. The CDR3 DNA sequence: TGTGCCAGCAGTTTATATCCCCCCCCGGACAGTGCGAGTGGCTACACCTTC. The genes are TRBV27 and TRBJ1-2, with TRBD1 as a possible D gene (6 bases). V was clipped by 1 base and J by 7 bases, with 22 bases between them. The CDR3 is made up of 17 amino acids. Looked up from germline, CDR1 is MNHEY and CDR2 is SMNVEV (reference sequence).

CDR3: CASIHGTGEDEKLFF. The DNA of the CDR3 is TGTGCCAGCATCCATGGGACAGGGGAGGATGAAAAACTGTTTTTT. The chain combines TRBV11-2 with TRBJ1-4; the match to TRBD1 covers 10 bases. The CDR3 has 15 residues. From germline, CDR1 is SGHAT and CDR2 FQNNGV. J gave up 6 bases and V 7 bases, and 8 bases lay outside the gene matches.

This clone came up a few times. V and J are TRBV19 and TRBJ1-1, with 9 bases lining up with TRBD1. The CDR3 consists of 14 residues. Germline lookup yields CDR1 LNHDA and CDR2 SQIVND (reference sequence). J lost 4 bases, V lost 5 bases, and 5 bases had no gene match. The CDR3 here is CASSQGQGGTEAFF. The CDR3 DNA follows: TGTGCCAGTAGTCAGGGACAGGGAGGCACTGAAGCTTTCTTT.

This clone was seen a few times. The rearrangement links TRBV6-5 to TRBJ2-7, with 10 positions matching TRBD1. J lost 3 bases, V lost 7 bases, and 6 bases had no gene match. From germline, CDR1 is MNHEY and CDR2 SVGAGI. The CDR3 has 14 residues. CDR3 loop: CASTPGQGYYEQYF. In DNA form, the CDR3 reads TGTGCCAGCACCCCGGGACAGGGGTACTACGAGCAGTACTTC.

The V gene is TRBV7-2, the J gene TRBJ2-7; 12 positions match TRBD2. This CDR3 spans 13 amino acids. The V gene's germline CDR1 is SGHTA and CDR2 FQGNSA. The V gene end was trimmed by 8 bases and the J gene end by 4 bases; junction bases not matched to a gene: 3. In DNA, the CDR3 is TGTGCCAGCGGAGGACTAGCGGGATACGAGCAGTACTTC. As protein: CASGGLAGYEQYF. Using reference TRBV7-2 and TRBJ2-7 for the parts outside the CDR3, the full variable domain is GAGVSQSPSNKVTEKGKDVELRCDPISGHTALYWYRQSLGQGLEFLIYFQGNSAPDKSGLPSDRFSAERTGGSVSTLTIQRTQQEDSAVYLCASGGLAGYEQYFGPGTRLTVT.

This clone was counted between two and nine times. Here the CDR3 reads CASSLVIGTQETQYF. In DNA, the CDR3 is TGTGCCAGCAGCTTAGTGATCGGGACTCAAGAGACCCAGTACTTC. The chain has TRBV7-6 and TRBJ2-5, with D possibly being TRBD2 (6 bases). Trimming left V 1 base short and J 2 bases short, with 11 bases between. CDR1 is SGHVS, CDR2 FNYEAQ, per germline. The CDR3 consists of 15 residues.

The DNA of the CDR3 is TGTGCCAGCAACGGAGACTGGGGCGGGGAGGGTAATGAAAAACTGTTTTTT. Its protein is CASNGDWGGEGNEKLFF. This sequence joins TRBV2 and TRBJ1-4; D perhaps matches TRBD1 (5 bases). The germline V and J ends were trimmed by 7 bases and 4 bases, with 22 bases remaining between them. CDR1 SNHLY and CDR2 FYNNEI come from the germline V gene. The CDR3 length is 17 residues.

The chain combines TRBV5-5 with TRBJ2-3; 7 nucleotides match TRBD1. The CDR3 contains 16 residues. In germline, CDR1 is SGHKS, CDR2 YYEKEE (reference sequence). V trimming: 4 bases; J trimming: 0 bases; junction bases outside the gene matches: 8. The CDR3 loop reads CASSLLTGQSTDTQYF. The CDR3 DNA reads TGTGCCAGCAGCCTTCTAACGGGACAGAGCACAGATACGCAGTATTTT.

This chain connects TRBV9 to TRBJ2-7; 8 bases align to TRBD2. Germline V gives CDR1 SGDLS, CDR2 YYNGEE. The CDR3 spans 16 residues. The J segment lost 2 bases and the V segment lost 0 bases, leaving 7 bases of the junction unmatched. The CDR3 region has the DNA TGTGCCAGCAGCGTAGCCTCGGGAGGGGATCCCTACGAGCAGTACTTC. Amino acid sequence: CASSVASGGDPYEQYF.

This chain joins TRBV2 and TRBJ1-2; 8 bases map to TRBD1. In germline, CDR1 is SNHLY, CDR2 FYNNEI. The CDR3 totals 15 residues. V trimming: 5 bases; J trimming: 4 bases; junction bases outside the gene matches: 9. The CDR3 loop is CASSTIRQGPYGYTF. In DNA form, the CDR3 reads TGTGCCAGCAGTACAATCCGACAGGGGCCCTATGGCTACACCTTC.

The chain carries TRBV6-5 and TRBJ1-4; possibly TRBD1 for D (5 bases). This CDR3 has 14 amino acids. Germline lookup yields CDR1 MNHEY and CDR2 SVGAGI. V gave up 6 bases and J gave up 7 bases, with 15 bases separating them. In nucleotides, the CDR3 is TGTGCCAGCAGACCGGGACTGTTTAGTGAAAAACTGTTTTTT. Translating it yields CASRPGLFSEKLFF.

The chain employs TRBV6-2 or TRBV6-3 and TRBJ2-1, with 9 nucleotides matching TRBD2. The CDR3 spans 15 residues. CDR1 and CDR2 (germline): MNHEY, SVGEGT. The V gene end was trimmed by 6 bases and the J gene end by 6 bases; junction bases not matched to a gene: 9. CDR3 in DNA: TGTGCCAGCAGCCCGGGGACTAGCCCCGTCAATGAGCAGTTCTTC. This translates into CASSPGTSPVNEQFF.

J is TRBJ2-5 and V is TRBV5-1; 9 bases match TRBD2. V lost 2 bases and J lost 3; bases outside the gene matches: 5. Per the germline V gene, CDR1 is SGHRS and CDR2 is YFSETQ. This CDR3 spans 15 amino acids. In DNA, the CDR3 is TGCGCCAGCAGCTTTTTAGCGGGGGCCGAAGAGACCCAGTACTTC. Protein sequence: CASSFLAGAEETQYF.